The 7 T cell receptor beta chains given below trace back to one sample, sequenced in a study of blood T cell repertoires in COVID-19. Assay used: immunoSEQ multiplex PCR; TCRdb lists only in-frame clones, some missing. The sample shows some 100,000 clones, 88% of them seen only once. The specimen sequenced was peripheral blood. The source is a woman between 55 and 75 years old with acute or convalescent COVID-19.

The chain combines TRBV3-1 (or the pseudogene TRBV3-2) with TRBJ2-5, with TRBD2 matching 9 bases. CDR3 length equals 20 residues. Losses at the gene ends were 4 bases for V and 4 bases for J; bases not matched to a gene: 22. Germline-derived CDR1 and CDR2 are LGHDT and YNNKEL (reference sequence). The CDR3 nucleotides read TGTGCCAGCAGCCCGAACATAAACACCTCTTTGCGGGAGGGCCGAGAGACCCAGTACTTC. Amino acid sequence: CASSPNINTSLREGRETQYF.

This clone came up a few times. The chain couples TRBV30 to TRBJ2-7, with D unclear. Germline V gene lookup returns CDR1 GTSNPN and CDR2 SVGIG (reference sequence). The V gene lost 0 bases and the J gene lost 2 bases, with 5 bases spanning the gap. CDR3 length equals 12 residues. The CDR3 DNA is TGTGCCTGGAGTGTTGGAGCCTACGAGCAGTACTTC. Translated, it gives CAWSVGAYEQYF.

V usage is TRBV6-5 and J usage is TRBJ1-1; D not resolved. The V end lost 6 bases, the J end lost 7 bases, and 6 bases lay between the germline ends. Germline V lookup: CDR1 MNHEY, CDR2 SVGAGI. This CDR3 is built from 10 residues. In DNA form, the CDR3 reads TGTGCCAGCAGGTCCGGTGAAGCTTTCTTT. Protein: CASRSGEAFF.

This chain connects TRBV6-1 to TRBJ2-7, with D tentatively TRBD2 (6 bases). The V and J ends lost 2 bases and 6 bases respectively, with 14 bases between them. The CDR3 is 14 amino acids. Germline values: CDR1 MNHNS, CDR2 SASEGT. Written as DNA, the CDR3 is TGTGCCAGCAGTGAACGTTTCGCGGGACGCGAGCAGTACGTC. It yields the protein CASSERFAGREQYV.

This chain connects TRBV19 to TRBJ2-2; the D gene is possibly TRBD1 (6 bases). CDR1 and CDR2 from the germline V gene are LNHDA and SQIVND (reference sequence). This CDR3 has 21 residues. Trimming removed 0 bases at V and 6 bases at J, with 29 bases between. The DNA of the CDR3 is TGTGCCAGTAGTATAGATAGTACCACAGGGAAAATGGGTTTAGGGGCCGGGGAGCTGTTTTTT. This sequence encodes CASSIDSTTGKMGLGAGELFF.

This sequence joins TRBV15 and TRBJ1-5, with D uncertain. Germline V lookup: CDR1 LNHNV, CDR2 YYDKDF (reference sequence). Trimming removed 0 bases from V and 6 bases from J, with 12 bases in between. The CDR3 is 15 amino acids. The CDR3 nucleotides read TGTGCCACCAGCAGAGAATCGGCGGGGTTTCAGCCCCAGCATTTT. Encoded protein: CATSRESAGFQPQHF.

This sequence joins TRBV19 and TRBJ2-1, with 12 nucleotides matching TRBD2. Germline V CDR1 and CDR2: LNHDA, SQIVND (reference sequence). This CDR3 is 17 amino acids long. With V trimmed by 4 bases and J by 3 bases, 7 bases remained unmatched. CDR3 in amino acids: CASSTASGRAYYNEQFF. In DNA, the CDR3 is TGTGCCAGTAGTACGGCTAGCGGGAGGGCCTACTACAATGAGCAGTTCTTC.